One sample yielded the 3 T cell receptor beta chains listed below, sequenced in a study of graft-versus-host responses after intestinal transplantation. Generated by immunoSEQ multiplex PCR, the TCRdb table keeps only in-frame clones and is missing some. The data show about 47,000 clones, about 95% seen once. Which antigens these TCRs recognize remains unknown. Sequencing used unstimulated CD8+ T cells sorted from spleen or lymph node cells, obtained before transplant. The receptors were sampled from a human donor who was the organ donor for an intestinal transplant.

The chain couples TRBV28 to TRBJ1-5, with 7 bases aligning to TRBD1. The CDR3 is made up of 16 amino acids. Germline CDR1 reads MDHEN; CDR2 reads SYDVKM. V lost 4 bases to trimming and J lost 4 bases; unmatched junction nucleotides: 10. The CDR3 loop reads CASSSPRTGLNQPQHF. CDR3 bases: TGTGCCAGCAGTTCCCCCCGGACAGGACTGAATCAGCCCCAGCATTTT.

The J gene is TRBJ1-2, the V gene TRBV28; 8 bases are shared with TRBD1. The CDR3 has 16 amino acids. Germline V gives CDR1 MDHEN, CDR2 SYDVKM. The trim removed 3 bases at V and 2 bases at J, leaving 8 bases unmatched. CDR3 amino acids: CASSFRTGFSNYGYTF. The CDR3 DNA is TGTGCCAGCAGTTTTCGGACAGGGTTTTCCAACTATGGCTACACCTTC.

This chain joins TRBV12-1 and TRBJ2-1; the listed D gene, TRBD2, was not tested against the DNA. TRBV12-1 is described as a pseudogene. This CDR3 contains 15 residues. The CDR3 DNA follows: TGTGCCAGCAGCTTTTATCCGCGTGACTACAATGAGCAGTTCTTC. The encoded protein is CASSFYPRDYNEQFF.